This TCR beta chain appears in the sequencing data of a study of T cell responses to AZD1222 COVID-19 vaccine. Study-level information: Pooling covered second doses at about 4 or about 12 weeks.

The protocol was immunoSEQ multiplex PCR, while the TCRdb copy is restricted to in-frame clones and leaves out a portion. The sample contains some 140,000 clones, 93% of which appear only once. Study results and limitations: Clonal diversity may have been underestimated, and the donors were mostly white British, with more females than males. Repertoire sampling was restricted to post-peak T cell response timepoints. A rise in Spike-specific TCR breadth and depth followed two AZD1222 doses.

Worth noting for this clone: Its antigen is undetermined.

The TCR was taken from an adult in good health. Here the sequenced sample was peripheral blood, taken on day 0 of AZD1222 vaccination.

The CDR3 reads CASSPAGGGEQYF. The DNA of the CDR3 is TGTGCCAGCTCACCAGCAGGGGGCGGTGAGCAGTACTTC. The rearrangement links TRBV18 to TRBJ2-7; TRBD1 matches at 8 bases. V gave up 2 bases and J gave up 7 bases; unmatched junction bases: 4. The CDR3 is made up of 13 amino acids. Germline V gives CDR1 KGHSH, CDR2 LQKENI.